The 17 T cell receptor beta chains below come from one sample, sequenced in a study of T cells in Graves' hyperthyroidism and ophthalmopathy. TCR beta CDR3 region amplification was performed from RNA transcripts. A first-round RT-PCR of the TCR CDR3 used the HTBI primer set. TCRdb processed the multiplex PCR reads anew with MiXCR; each CDR3 protein has one entry. The sample contains under 200,000 distinct CDR3 sequences, over 7.5% of which appear only once. The sequencing sample was made of blood. The receptors stem from a woman under 30 with Graves' hyperthyroidism that later progressed to Graves' ophthalmopathy.

The chain couples TRBV7-3 to TRBJ2-5; 13 bases agree with TRBD2. V gave up 5 bases and J gave up 3 bases; unmatched junction bases: 18. CDR1 SGHTA and CDR2 FQGTGA come from the germline V gene. This CDR3 contains 20 residues. The CDR3 DNA follows: TGTGCCAGCAGCCAACTGGAGGGGGGACTAGCGGGAACGCTAGAAGAGACCCAGTACTTC. Encoded protein: CASSQLEGGLAGTLEETQYF.

This clonotype was counted at least ten times. V gene TRBV11-2 combines with J gene TRBJ1-5; D not resolved. Germline assignment: CDR1 SGHAT and CDR2 FQNNGV. V was cut by 1 base and J by 3 bases, with 4 bases left in between. The CDR3 length is 13 residues. The chain's CDR3 is CASSLVVNQPQHF. CDR3 DNA sequence: TGTGCCAGCAGCTTAGTTGTCAATCAGCCCCAGCATTTT. Using reference TRBV11-2 and TRBJ1-5 for the parts outside the CDR3, the full variable domain is EAGVAQSPRYKIIEKRQSVAFWCNPISGHATLYWYQQILGQGPKLLIQFQNNGVVDDSQLPKDRFSAERLKGVDSTLKIQPAKLEDSAVYLCASSLVVNQPQHFGDGTRLSIL.

This clonotype was seen ten or more times. The V call is TRBV7-3, the J call TRBJ2-3; 10 bases match TRBD2. Unmatched junction bases numbered 5, after V lost 1 base and J lost 4 bases. The CDR3 consists of 16 residues. Germline CDR1 is SGHTA and CDR2 is FQGTGA. The CDR3 region is CASSLKQRGGSDTQYF. Here the CDR3 DNA reads TGTGCCAGCAGCTTAAAGCAGCGGGGGGGTTCAGATACGCAGTATTTT.

The chain has TRBV6-4 and TRBJ1-6, with a tentative D call TRBD1 (6 bases). This CDR3 contains 13 residues. Trimming took 10 bases from V and 5 from J, leaving 12 bases between them. From germline, CDR1 is MRHNA and CDR2 SNTAGT. CDR3 nucleotides: TGTGCCACTTGGGACATCGATAATTCACCCCTCCACTTT. It encodes CATWDIDNSPLHF.

As to this clonotype: Sequence at one end of the junction differs from germline and may be a read error. CDR3 region: CASTAGQGNEKLLF. The CDR3 DNA reads TGTGCCAGCACTGCAGGACAGGGTAATGAAAAACTGCTTTTT. This chain joins TRBV12-3 or TRBV12-4 and TRBJ1-4, with 8 bases aligning to TRBD1. The CDR3 length is 14 residues.

This rearrangement joins TRBV5-6 to TRBJ2-7; D remains unclear. The V end lost 0 bases, the J end lost 0 bases, and 7 bases lay between the germline ends. The V gene's germline CDR1 is SGHDT and CDR2 YYEEEE. The CDR3 totals 14 residues. DNA of the CDR3: TGTGCCAGCAGCTTGGTAGGATTCTCCTACGAGCAGTACTTC. It encodes CASSLVGFSYEQYF.

This clonotype was recorded many times. The chain carries TRBV20-1 and TRBJ2-5; D not certain. CDR3 length equals 13 residues. V was cut by 6 bases and J by 3 bases, with 14 bases left in between. Germline CDR1 DFQATT, CDR2 SNEGSKA (reference sequence). The CDR3 is CSAMPPGEETQYF. DNA of the CDR3: TGCAGTGCCATGCCACCCGGAGAAGAGACCCAGTACTTC.

This clonotype was observed many times. The rearrangement links TRBV13 to TRBJ2-3, with 10 nucleotides matching TRBD2. Germline assignment: CDR1 PRHDT and CDR2 FYEKMQ (reference sequence). The CDR3 has 15 residues. The V segment lost 5 bases and the J segment 4 bases; nucleotides outside the gene matches: 6. The CDR3 protein is CASSRLAGASDTQYF. In nucleotides, the CDR3 is TGTGCCAGCAGCCGCCTAGCGGGAGCTTCAGATACGCAGTATTTT.

V usage is TRBV7-9 and J usage is TRBJ2-2; a weak D match, TRBD2 (6 bases). Germline V CDR1 and CDR2: SEHNR, FQNEAQ (reference sequence). This CDR3 region has 17 residues. V lost 4 bases and J lost 4, with 19 bases in between. The CDR3 region has the DNA TGTGCCAGCAGCTCGCCCCGAGCGGGCCAGTTCACCGGGGAGCTGTTTTTT. Protein product: CASSSPRAGQFTGELFF. Full variable domain (remainder filled in from reference TRBV7-9 and TRBJ2-2): DTGVSQNPRHKITKRGQNVTFRCDPISEHNRLYWYRQTLGQGPEFLTYFQNEAQLEKSRLLSDRFSAERPKGSFSTLEIQRTEQGDSAMYLCASSSPRAGQFTGELFFGEGSRLTVL.

The J gene is TRBJ1-6, the V gene TRBV18; D not resolved. This CDR3 has 16 amino acids. V shed 0 bases and J shed 0 bases, with 6 bases lying between them. The germline gives CDR1 KGHSH, CDR2 LQKENI. CDR3 nucleotides: TGTGCCAGCTCACCACCACAGAGCTCCTATAATTCACCCCTCCACTTT. Protein: CASSPPQSSYNSPLHF.

This clonotype was seen ten or more times. The chain joins TRBV25-1 to TRBJ1-1; possible D gene TRBD1, 5 bases. This CDR3 is built from 13 residues. The V gene lost 7 bases and the J gene lost 5 bases, with 14 bases spanning the gap. Germline V gene lookup returns CDR1 MGHDK and CDR2 SYGVNS. CDR3 loop: CASTSRGWTEAFF. The CDR3 DNA sequence: TGTGCCAGCACCTCGCGGGGGTGGACTGAAGCTTTCTTT.

For this clonotype: This may stem from a read error, because a much larger clone lies one nucleotide away. V is TRBV6-1 and J is TRBJ1-5; 7 bases line up with TRBD1. Per germline, CDR1 MNHNS and CDR2 SASEGT. The CDR3 has 15 amino acids. CDR3 in DNA: TGTGTCAGCCACATGGACAGGACTAGCAATCAGCCCCAGCATTTT. This sequence encodes CVSHMDRTSNQPQHF.

The sample holds many counts of this clonotype. V is TRBV2 and J is TRBJ1-1; no reliable D call. This CDR3 region has 15 residues. CDR1 is SNHLY, CDR2 FYNNEI, per germline. Trimming shortened V by 3 bases and J by 0 bases, and 11 bases separated the two germline ends. CDR3 nucleotides: TGTGCCAGCAGTGATCCCTCTCGGGTGAACACTGAAGCTTTCTTT. Protein product: CASSDPSRVNTEAFF. Filled out from reference TRBV2 and TRBJ1-1, the complete variable domain reads EPEVTQTPSHQVTQMGQEVILRCVPISNHLYFYWYRQILGQKVEFLVSFYNNEISEKSEIFDDQFSVERPDGSNFTLKIRSTKLEDSAMYFCASSDPSRVNTEAFFGQGTRLTVV.

This clonotype was detected only a few times. This rearrangement joins TRBV7-9 to TRBJ1-6; no reliable D call. Per the germline V gene, CDR1 is SEHNR and CDR2 is FQNEAQ (reference sequence). V lost 5 bases to trimming and J lost 0 bases, with 17 bases between them. CDR3 size: 18 residues. Written as DNA, the CDR3 is TGTGCCAGCAGCCCCTCACGGGGTCCAGGCTCCTATAATTCACCCCTCCACTTT. It encodes CASSPSRGPGSYNSPLHF.

This clonotype appeared many times. The chain is built from TRBV11-3 and TRBJ2-2, with 7 bases fitting TRBD1. The CDR3 loop spans 13 amino acids. The V and J ends lost 5 bases and 8 bases, in that order; junction bases with no gene match: 5. CDR1 SGHNT and CDR2 YENEEA come from the germline V gene. The CDR3 sequence: CASSPPRGGELFF. The DNA for the CDR3 is TGTGCCAGCAGCCCACCCAGGGGGGGGGAGCTGTTTTTT.

This clonotype was seen ten or more times. The chain uses TRBV20-1 and TRBJ2-1, with D uncertain. Germline loops: CDR1 DFQATT, CDR2 SNEGSKA (reference sequence). Trimming cost V 6 bases and J 4 bases, with 10 bases left between them. The CDR3 length is 12 residues. DNA of the CDR3: TGCAGTGCAAAAGGGATTTACAATGAGCAGTTCTTC. It yields the protein CSAKGIYNEQFF.

At least ten counts were recorded for this clonotype. This chain uses TRBV5-6 with TRBJ2-1, with D hard to call. Germline CDR1 is SGHDT and CDR2 is YYEEEE. This CDR3 spans 15 amino acids. Trimming shortened V by 4 bases and J by 0 bases, and 11 bases separated the two germline ends. CDR3 bases: TGTGCCAGCAGCGGGGTTGAGTCCTCCTACAATGAGCAGTTCTTC. This codes for CASSGVESSYNEQFF.